The present TCR beta chain was sequenced within a study of regulatory T cells in long-lasting Graves disease. The wider study: Graves' patients (newly diagnosed) had been on antithyroid drugs under 3 months.

Germline values: CDR1 SGHRS, CDR2 YFSETQ. The CDR3 extends over 16 amino acids. Building the TCR beta libraries relied on iRepertoire HTBI primers, and CDR3 regions underwent Arm-PCR. TCRdb reanalysed the multiplex PCR reads using MiXCR and keeps one entry per CDR3 protein. This sample has 200,000 to 250,000 distinct CDR3 sequences, with approximately 19% found just once. This clonotype came up a few times. A much larger clone sits a single nucleotide away, making a read error possible. Time point described: newly diagnosed GD, antithyroid drugs for less than 3 months. Extracted RNA from PBMCs served as the source of the TCR library. These same records also appear under a second study, on T cells in Graves' hyperthyroidism and ophthalmopathy. This second study notes: The majority of expanded thyroid clonotypes above 0.001 also appeared in blood.

The receptor was isolated from a woman younger than 45 with Graves disease. This rearrangement joins TRBV5-1 to TRBJ2-7, with 10 bases aligning to TRBD1. Material: peripheral blood mononuclear cells (PBMCs), obtained at new diagnosis, from a patient treated with antithyroid drugs. The CDR3 DNA reads as TGCGCCAGCAGCTTAGGAGACAGGGGGCGCGTCCGCGAGCAGTCCTTC. It yields the protein CASSLGDRGRVREQSF.